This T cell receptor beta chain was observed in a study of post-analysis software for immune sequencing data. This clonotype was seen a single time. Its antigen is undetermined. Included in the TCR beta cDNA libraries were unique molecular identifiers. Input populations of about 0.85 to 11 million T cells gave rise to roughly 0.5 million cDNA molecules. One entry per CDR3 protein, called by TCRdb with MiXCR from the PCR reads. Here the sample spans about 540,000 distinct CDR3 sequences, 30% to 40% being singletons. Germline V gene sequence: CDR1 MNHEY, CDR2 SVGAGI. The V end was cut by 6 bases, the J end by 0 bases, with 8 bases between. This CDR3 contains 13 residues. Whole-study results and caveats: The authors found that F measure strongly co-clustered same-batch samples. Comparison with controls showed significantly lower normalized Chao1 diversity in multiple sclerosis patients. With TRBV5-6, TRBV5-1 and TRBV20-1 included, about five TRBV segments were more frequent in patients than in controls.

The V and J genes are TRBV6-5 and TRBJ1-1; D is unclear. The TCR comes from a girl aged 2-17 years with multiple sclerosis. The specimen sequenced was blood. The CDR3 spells CASRRTVNTEAFF. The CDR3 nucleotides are TGTGCCAGCAGGAGGACTGTGAACACTGAAGCTTTCTTT.